The sequence of this T cell receptor beta chain was determined in a study of T cell repertoires in cytomegalovirus infection. Study results and caveats: Dominating the ex vivo response were TCR beta clonotypes that were CMV-specific and HLA-C-restricted.

A single record per CDR3 protein comes from TCRdb applying MiXCR to the reads. Seen here are under 150,000 distinct CDR3 sequences, 30% to 35% observed once, and the top ten hold less than 45%. Worth noting for this clonotype: Its specificity is not known.

The CDR3 spans 17 residues. Germline V gene data show CDR1 as MNHNS and CDR2 as SASEGT. Trimming cost V 2 bases and J 2 bases; bases outside gene matches: 9. Sequences were derived from CD8+ T cells from cultured PBMCs, sampled from culture after CMV antigen stimulation. This TCR was recovered from a human donor in good health (CMV status not recorded). Some clones in this sample may be carry-over from other donors' samples. The genes are TRBV6-1 and TRBJ2-5; 9 positions agree with TRBD2. CDR3 DNA sequence: TGTGCCAGCAGTGAATGGGCTAGCGGGGCGATACAAGAGACCCAGTACTTC. Amino acids: CASSEWASGAIQETQYF.